This TCR beta chain originates from a study of cytomegalovirus exposure and HLA in healthy donors. The PCR used 60 Vbeta and 13 Jbeta primers. TCRdb keeps only in-frame clones here, not all; method: immunoSEQ multiplex PCR. The repertoire holds around 120,000 clones, 81% seen once, with 0.7% in the top ten. Germline values: CDR1 MDHEN, CDR2 SYDVKM. This CDR3 is 15 amino acids long. After removal of 5 bases from V and 2 bases from J, the junction contained 8 bases not matched to a gene. V gene TRBV28 combines with J gene TRBJ1-2; 7 nucleotides align to TRBD1. The material sequenced was PBMCs. The sequence derives from a man younger than 35 in good health and CMV-seronegative. The CDR3 loop reads CASSPGTVGNYGYTF. The CDR3 nucleotides are TGTGCCAGCAGTCCCGGGACAGTTGGAAACTATGGCTACACCTTC.